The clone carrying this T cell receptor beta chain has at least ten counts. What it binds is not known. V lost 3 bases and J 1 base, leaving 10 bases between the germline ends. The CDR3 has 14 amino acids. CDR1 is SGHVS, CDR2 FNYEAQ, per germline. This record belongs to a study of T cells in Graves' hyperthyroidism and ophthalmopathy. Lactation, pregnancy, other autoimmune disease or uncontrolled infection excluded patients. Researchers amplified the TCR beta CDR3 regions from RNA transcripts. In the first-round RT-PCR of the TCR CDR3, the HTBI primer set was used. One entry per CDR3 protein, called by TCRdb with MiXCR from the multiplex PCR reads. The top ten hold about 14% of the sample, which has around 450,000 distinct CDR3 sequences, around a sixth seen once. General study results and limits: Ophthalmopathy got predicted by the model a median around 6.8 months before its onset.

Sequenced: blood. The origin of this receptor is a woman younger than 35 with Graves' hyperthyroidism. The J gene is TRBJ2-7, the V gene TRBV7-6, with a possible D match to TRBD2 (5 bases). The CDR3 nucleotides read TGTGCCAGCAGCTTCCGGGGAATTTCCTACGAGCAGTACTTC. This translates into CASSFRGISYEQYF.